This entry describes one T cell receptor beta chain. What it binds is unknown. The sample comes from a study of T cells expressing NK-cell markers. Looking at the study overall: The TCR beta repertoires were obtained from sorted CD3+CD56+NKG2C+, CD3+CD56+NKG2C- and CD3+CD56-NKG2C+ T cells. Study-level results: Leadership of the CD3+CD56-NKG2C+ fraction also belonged to these clonotypes in a handful of donors. Nothing established the HCMV specificity of expanded NKG2C+ T cell clones.

TCR beta libraries carry UMIs added by 5'RACE template switching. One entry per CDR3 protein, without DNA, is what TCRdb gives after re-calling the 5' RACE reads. Its table records about 260,000 distinct CDR3 sequences. Germline V gives CDR1 SGHDT, CDR2 YYEEEE. The CDR3 has 15 residues. The TCR was taken from a man younger than 30 in good health. The sequenced sample consisted of blood T cells: a sorted CD56 or NKG2C T cell subset, CD4+ or CD8+ T cells, or bulk PBMC T cells (not recorded which). The V call is TRBV5-6, the J call TRBJ2-5; lacking DNA, the TRBD2 call made by TCRdb goes unchecked. The CDR3 spells CASSLIPGLPEAQYF. Full variable domain (remainder filled in from reference TRBV5-6 and TRBJ2-5): DAGVTQSPTHLIKTRGQQVTLRCSPKSGHDTVSWYQQALGQGPQFIFQYYEEEERQRGNFPDRFSGHQFPNYSSELNVNALLLGDSALYLCASSLIPGLPEAQYFGPGTRLLVL.